Listed below are T cell receptor beta chains from one sample, sequenced in a study of a mutant IDH1 vaccine in newly diagnosed glioma. Clones were sequenced by immunoSEQ multiplex PCR, and TCRdb holds only the in-frame ones, with some missing. The top ten hold 7.5% to 10% of the sample, which has some 31,000 clones, around 79% seen once. What these receptors recognize is not known. The sample in question was PBMCs, obtained from a glioma patient whose treatment included an IDH1 peptide vaccine. These receptors came from a woman in her 30s with glioma. Some clones in this sample may be carry-over from other donors' samples. The CDR3 runs from the conserved cysteine through the conserved F or W. D genes are given only for firm matches.

>TRBD1|TRBJ1-5|TRBV4-1
CASSQATGARQPQHF
>NA|TRBJ1-1|TRBV9
CASSVDLGGTAFF
>TRBD1|TRBJ1-4|TRBV4-2
CASSQDRGVATNEKLFF
>TRBD2|TRBJ2-7|TRBV10-3
CASSPTGGRAYEQYF
>TRBD1|TRBJ1-2|TRBV4-2
CASSFRDREVYGYTF
>NA|TRBJ2-7|TRBV5-6
CASGEAYEQYF
>TRBD1|TRBJ1-2|TRBV27
CASSLNRQGIYGYTF
>TRBD1|TRBJ1-1|TRBV6-7
CASSFTGGRAEAFF
>NA|TRBJ2-6|TRBV11-2
CASSLWAGANVLTF
>TRBD2|TRBJ2-7|TRBV6-5
CASSYPSSGGTYEQYF
>NA|TRBJ2-7|TRBV30
CAWTQSYEQYF
>NA|TRBJ2-4|TRBV30
CAWRGTGAPGVKNIQYF
>TRBD2|TRBJ2-7|TRBV4-1
CASSPTRTSRFFEQYF
>NA|TRBJ2-7|TRBV19
CASRCRGAYEQYF
>TRBD2|TRBJ2-2|TRBV19
CASSTWLAGNTGELFF
>NA|TRBJ2-6|TRBV19
CASSALGANVLTF
>TRBD1|TRBJ1-2|TRBV5-5
CASSLWGTGATYGYTF
>TRBD2|TRBJ2-7|TRBV30
CAWRSRLAGASSYEQYF
>NA|TRBJ1-4|TRBV7-8
CASSPYISNEKLFF
>NA|TRBJ2-1|TRBV10-1
CASSEHGALNEQFF
>TRBD1|TRBJ1-2|TRBV27
CASSSLVPGQFSNYGYTF
>NA|TRBJ2-7|TRBV10-2
CASSDARGSYEQYF
>NA|TRBJ1-5|TRBV4-1
CASSQESGRTNQPQHF
>NA|TRBJ1-2|TRBV7-9
CASSRGGGGGLNYGYTF
>NA|TRBJ2-3|TRBV7-2
CASSRTPGAPQYF
>TRBD2|TRBJ2-2|TRBV9
CASSVALGGSRYTGELFF
>NA|TRBJ2-7|TRBV12-5
CASRFAYEQYF
>NA|TRBJ2-2|TRBV29-1
CSVVGTGELFF
>NA|TRBJ2-1|TRBV7-2
CASSLLGWAGRDNEQFF
>NA|TRBJ2-3|TRBV20-1
CSASLTDTQYF
>NA|TRBJ1-5|TRBV27
CASSPGGYNQPQHF
>NA|TRBJ1-1|TRBV29-1
CSVSTTVNTEAFF
>NA|TRBJ1-4|TRBV20-1
CSPLTVLKLFF
>TRBD2|TRBJ2-2|TRBV7-9
CASSLGSGSNTGELFF
>TRBD1|TRBJ1-1|TRBV19
CASTTGAEAFF
>NA|TRBJ1-3|TRBV2
CATRISGNTIYF
>NA|TRBJ2-3|TRBV18
CASSYLGHFTDTQYF
>NA|TRBJ2-7|TRBV27
CATKLRQNDPIREQYF
>TRBD1|TRBJ1-2|TRBV12-5
CASGPDRNYGYTF
>NA|TRBJ1-4|TRBV7-9
CASSASPATNEKLFF
>NA|TRBJ2-7|TRBV4-1
CASSQTRDSTYEQYF
>NA|TRBJ1-2|TRBV10-3
CAISGTTTNYGYTF
>NA|TRBJ2-7|TRBV5-6
CASSFRREQYF
>TRBD1|TRBJ2-1|TRBV18
CASSLLTGDSYNEQFF
>TRBD2|TRBJ2-2|TRBV4-1
CASSQGYGGGTGELFF
>NA|TRBJ1-5|TRBV4-1
CASSQAPDQPQHF
>NA|TRBJ1-1|TRBV18
CASSLGQGNEAFF
>NA|TRBJ2-2|TRBV9
CASSVEMDTGELFF
>NA|TRBJ2-5|TRBV11-3
CASSLEGSETQYF
>TRBD1|TRBJ2-7|TRBV14
CATGTGYYGLGSYEQYF
>NA|TRBJ2-7|TRBV11-2
CASSEGWKSYEQYF
>NA|TRBJ2-7|TRBV5-5
CASSFNRGGSYEQYF
>NA|TRBJ2-1|TRBV4-1
CASSQPETTGPVVNEQFF
>NA|TRBJ1-1|TRBV30
CAWSVLGDTEAFF